The entry that follows covers one TCR beta chain sequence. Its antigen is currently unknown. The sample's time point: week 47, end of study. A single vaccine dose contained 300 ug of mutant IDH1 20-mer peptide, and topical imiquimod was used with it. Donor tumors were new WHO grade 3 or 4 IDH1-mutant, ATRX-lost astrocytomas. The data were taken from a study of a mutant IDH1 vaccine in newly diagnosed glioma. Overall study: First vaccine doses came 4-6 weeks after radiotherapy alone, or with temozolomide cycles. Treated patients had a mean age of 40.4 years and an approximately 62% male, approximately 38% female split. Earlier care involved radiotherapy, temozolomide, or both, and the majority received both.

Repertoires were generated with immunoSEQ multiplex PCR, while TCRdb's copy carries only in-frame clones and drops some. The sample includes approximately 52,000 clones, 60% to 85% of them seen just once. Sequences were derived from PBMCs, sampled from a glioma patient whose treatment included an IDH1 peptide vaccine. The receptor comes from a middle-aged woman with glioma. Some clones in this sample may be carry-over from other donors' samples.

Here the CDR3 DNA reads TGCGCCAGCAGGTTCCGTGGGGGCCCTTTGAACACTGAAGCTTTCTTT. Amino acid sequence: CASRFRGGPLNTEAFF. The V and J genes are TRBV5-1 and TRBJ1-1; TRBD1 might be the D (6 bases). V was pared by 5 bases and J by 0 bases, with 17 bases between. This CDR3 is built from 16 residues. CDR1 SGHRS and CDR2 YFSETQ come from the germline V gene.